The 24 T cell receptor beta chains given below trace back to one sample, sequenced in a study of T cells after yellow fever vaccination. TCRdb called the 5' RACE reads again in MiXCR, with one record for every CDR3 protein. This sample has about 630,000 distinct CDR3 sequences, with about 12% found just once. Sample: PBMCs, taken on the day of the yellow fever booster vaccination. The receptors come from a man aged 25 to 45 who received the YFV17D yellow fever vaccine.

This rearrangement joins TRBV20-1 to TRBJ2-7, with D perhaps assigned TRBD1 or TRBD2 (5 bases each). Between the trimmed V and J ends, which lost 6 bases and 0 bases, there was a span of 18 bases. The V gene's germline CDR1 is DFQATT and CDR2 SNEGSKA (reference sequence). The CDR3 totals 15 residues. In DNA form, the CDR3 reads TGCAGTGCCAGGGACGCCGAGAAGAGCTCCTACGAGCAGTACTTC. It codes for CSARDAEKSSYEQYF.

V is TRBV3-1 and J is TRBJ1-5; perhaps TRBD1 as D (5 bases). Looked up from germline, CDR1 is LGHDT and CDR2 is YNNKEL (reference sequence). CDR3 size: 14 residues. V dropped 4 bases and J dropped 5 bases, with 12 bases sitting between them. CDR3 nucleotides: TGTGCCAGCAGCCCGGCGGCAGGGCATCAGCCCCAGCATTTT. It specifies CASSPAAGHQPQHF.

V gene TRBV6-1 combines with J gene TRBJ2-4, with a possible D match to TRBD1 (6 bases). V gave up 6 bases and J gave up 2 bases, with 14 bases separating them. Germline V gives CDR1 MNHNS, CDR2 SASEGT. There are 15 residues in the CDR3. CDR3 nucleotides: TGTGCCAGCAGCGACAGGCTTTTAACCAAAAACATTCAGTACTTC. Its translation is CASSDRLLTKNIQYF.

The CDR3 spells CASSRRDNSPLHF. CDR3 DNA sequence: TGCGCCAGCAGCAGGAGGGATAATTCACCCCTCCACTTT. This rearrangement joins TRBV4-3 to TRBJ1-6, with D unresolved. The CDR3 loop spans 13 amino acids. The V end lost 5 bases, the J end lost 5 bases, and 7 bases lay between the germline ends. Germline-derived CDR1 and CDR2 are LGHNA and YSLEER.

This clonotype has a handful of counts. The V call is TRBV7-9, the J call TRBJ2-3, with D maybe TRBD1 (5 bases). The ends were cut back, 4 bases at V and 2 bases at J, with 19 bases in the middle. In germline, CDR1 is SEHNR, CDR2 FQNEAQ (reference sequence). This CDR3 region has 17 residues. CDR3 in amino acids: CASSSGPAWGNTDTQYF. DNA for the CDR3: TGTGCCAGCAGCTCCGGTCCCGCGTGGGGCAACACAGATACGCAGTATTTT.

This clonotype was seen a handful of times. V and J are TRBV5-1 and TRBJ2-1; the D is unclear. This CDR3 has 14 amino acids. The germline V gene has CDR1 SGHRS and CDR2 YFSETQ. V shed 1 base and J shed 5 bases, with 10 bases lying between them. The CDR3 DNA sequence: TGCGCCAGCAGCTTGAACGTAGCAGACAATGAGCAGTTCTTC. Translated, it gives CASSLNVADNEQFF.

This clonotype was observed a few times. The J gene is TRBJ2-1, the V gene TRBV5-1; TRBD1 is a possible D gene (5 bases). The ends were cut back, 1 base at V and 2 bases at J, with 13 bases in the middle. The CDR3 spans 16 residues. Germline CDR1 and CDR2: SGHRS and YFSETQ. The DNA of the CDR3 is TGCGCCAGCAGCTTGTTTCCAGGGTCAACCTACAATGAGCAGTTCTTC. It codes for CASSLFPGSTYNEQFF.

The chain has TRBV27 and TRBJ2-7; D not certain. CDR3 size: 13 residues. CDR1 and CDR2 (germline): MNHEY, SMNVEV (reference sequence). V gave up 3 bases and J gave up 4 bases, with 10 bases separating them. Here the CDR3 DNA reads TGTGCCAGCAGTTTGACAACCGAGTACGAGCAGTACTTC. Protein: CASSLTTEYEQYF.

The chain uses TRBV7-9 and TRBJ1-1; D is uncertain. Trimming removed 2 bases from V and 5 bases from J, with 6 bases in between. The CDR3 is made up of 12 amino acids. Germline values: CDR1 SEHNR, CDR2 FQNEAQ (reference sequence). The CDR3 DNA reads TGTGCCAGCAGCTTATGGAAAACTGAAGCTTTCTTT. This sequence encodes CASSLWKTEAFF.

Details on this clonotype: One end of the junction is discordant with germline, which a read error may explain. In DNA, the CDR3 is TGTGCCAGCAGCCAAGGAACGGTCTCCCACGAGCAGTACTTC. This codes for CASSQGTVSHEQYF. The V gene is TRBV3-1, the J gene TRBJ2-7; D not certain. This CDR3 comprises 14 residues. Germline V gives CDR1 LGHDT, CDR2 YNNKEL (reference sequence).

Only a few counts were recorded for this clonotype. The chain joins TRBV27 to TRBJ2-1; 7 bases agree with TRBD1. The V gene end was trimmed by 8 bases and the J gene end by 8 bases; junction bases not matched to a gene: 21. Germline-derived CDR1 and CDR2 are MNHEY and SMNVEV (reference sequence). The CDR3 consists of 17 residues. The CDR3 nucleotides read TGTGCCAGCGGAGATTGGGTTAAGGACAGGATGGAGGATGAGCAGTTCTTC. The encoded protein is CASGDWVKDRMEDEQFF.

The V call is TRBV20-1, the J call TRBJ2-5; perhaps TRBD2 as D (5 bases). Trimming took 4 bases from V and 0 from J, leaving 15 bases between them. CDR1 is DFQATT, CDR2 SNEGSKA, per germline (reference sequence). This CDR3 has 15 amino acids. The CDR3 DNA is TGCAGTGCTAACTCGAGGGCGGACGACCAAGAGACCCAGTACTTC. This codes for CSANSRADDQETQYF.

The chain joins TRBV3-1 to TRBJ2-1, with D possibly TRBD2 on 6 matching bases. V gave up 4 bases and J gave up 14 bases, with 18 bases separating them. Per the germline V gene, CDR1 is LGHDT and CDR2 is YNNKEL (reference sequence). The length of the CDR3 is 13 residues. CDR3 bases: TGTGCCAGCAGCCTGGGGGAGGTAGGGTTTAAGTTCTTC. It encodes CASSLGEVGFKFF.

This clonotype was seen only a few times. The V and J genes are TRBV5-6 and TRBJ2-3, with 14 nucleotides matching TRBD2. V was clipped by 1 base and J by 3 bases; unmatched bases: 10. CDR3 size: 19 residues. Germline V gene data show CDR1 as SGHDT and CDR2 as YYEEEE. The CDR3 bases are TGTGCCAGCAGCTTGCAGCAGTTAAGGACTAGCGGGAGGACAGATACGCAGTATTTT. It specifies CASSLQQLRTSGRTDTQYF.

The chain couples TRBV20-1 to TRBJ2-7; no clear D gene. Germline V gene lookup returns CDR1 DFQATT and CDR2 SNEGSKA (reference sequence). This CDR3 region has 13 residues. Trimming cost V 3 bases and J 6 bases, with 15 bases left between them. CDR3 sequence reads: CSASRPEILEQYF. The CDR3 DNA reads as TGCAGTGCTAGCAGGCCTGAGATCCTCGAGCAGTACTTC.

In its sample, this clonotype was seen a few times. The rearrangement links TRBV9 to TRBJ2-1, with 14 bases identical to TRBD2. J was trimmed by 10 bases and V by 3 bases; bases with no gene match: 6. The CDR3 covers 15 residues. In germline, CDR1 is SGDLS, CDR2 YYNGEE. As DNA, the CDR3 is TGTGCCAGCAGCGGGGGACTAGCGGGAGTTGGAGAGCAGTTCTTC. This codes for CASSGGLAGVGEQFF. Full variable domain (remainder filled in from reference TRBV9 and TRBJ2-1): DSGVTQTPKHLITATGQRVTLRCSPRSGDLSVYWYQQSLDQGLQFLIQYYNGEERAKGNILERFSAQQFPDLHSELNLSSLELGDSALYFCASSGGLAGVGEQFFGPGTRLTVL.

This clonotype was seen a few times. The chain uses TRBV15 and TRBJ2-5; D remains ambiguous. This CDR3 has 12 residues. V lost 3 bases and J lost 5, with 7 bases in between. Germline CDR1 LNHNV, CDR2 YYDKDF (reference sequence). For the CDR3, the DNA is TGTGCCACCAGCAGGTTGGGGGAGACCCAGTACTTC. This translates into CATSRLGETQYF.

This chain joins TRBV27 and TRBJ2-2; 10 bases agree with TRBD2. Looked up from germline, CDR1 is MNHEY and CDR2 is SMNVEV (reference sequence). J was trimmed by 4 bases and V by 0 bases; bases with no gene match: 8. The CDR3 is made up of 18 amino acids. The CDR3 nucleotides read TGTGCCAGCAGTTTATCAGGGACTAGCGACATTTCCACCGGGGAGCTGTTTTTT. It specifies CASSLSGTSDISTGELFF.

This clonotype was seen many times. The rearrangement uses TRBV12-3 or TRBV12-4 and TRBJ2-3, with D unclear. V dropped 3 bases and J dropped 6 bases, with 10 bases sitting between them. The CDR3 runs to 13 residues. CDR3 in DNA: TGTGCCAGCAGTTTTCTTACGTCGGATACGCAGTATTTT. It yields the protein CASSFLTSDTQYF.

This chain joins TRBV19 and TRBJ1-6, with TRBD1 matching over 7 bases. This CDR3 spans 15 amino acids. CDR1 is LNHDA, CDR2 SQIVND, per germline (reference sequence). Trimming took 9 bases from V and 5 from J; bases not matched to a gene: 10. The CDR3 region has the DNA TGTGCCAGCAGAAGCGGGGACAGAGATAATTCACCCCTCCACTTT. Amino acid sequence: CASRSGDRDNSPLHF.

The chain uses TRBV10-1 and TRBJ2-3; D call uncertain. Germline V gene lookup returns CDR1 WNHNN and CDR2 SYGVQD (reference sequence). The length of the CDR3 is 15 residues. V was trimmed by 0 bases and J by 5 bases, leaving 12 bases between them. The CDR3 DNA sequence: TGCGCCAGCAGTGAGTCGATGGCCACGGGAGATACGCAGTATTTT. Translated: CASSESMATGDTQYF.

The V and J genes are TRBV11-1 and TRBJ2-1; TRBD1 aligns across 7 bases. Germline trimming cut 1 base from V and 3 bases from J; bases unmatched to any gene: 12. Germline V gene lookup returns CDR1 SGHAT and CDR2 FQDESV (reference sequence). The CDR3 extends over 18 amino acids. The CDR3 here is CASSLVGSSTGFYNEQFF. The CDR3 DNA sequence: TGTGCCAGCAGCTTAGTCGGCTCTTCGACAGGGTTCTACAATGAGCAGTTCTTC. Full variable domain (remainder filled in from reference TRBV11-1 and TRBJ2-1): EAEVAQSPRYKITEKSQAVAFWCDPISGHATLYWYRQILGQGPELLVQFQDESVVDDSQLPKDRFSAERLKGVDSTLKIQPAELGDSAMYLCASSLVGSSTGFYNEQFFGPGTRLTVL.

This clonotype was seen many times. This chain uses TRBV7-2 with TRBJ2-5; possibly TRBD1 for D (6 bases). Germline assignment: CDR1 SGHTA and CDR2 FQGNSA. This CDR3 region has 13 residues. V was trimmed by 6 bases and J by 2 bases, leaving 10 bases between them. CDR3 amino acids: CASSLQGQETQYF. The CDR3 DNA sequence: TGTGCCAGCAGTTTACAGGGTCAAGAGACCCAGTACTTC.

This clonotype appeared a few times. The chain couples TRBV9 to TRBJ2-4; either TRBD1 or TRBD2 may fit D (5 bases each). Germline values: CDR1 SGDLS, CDR2 YYNGEE. The CDR3 is made up of 14 amino acids. V lost 0 bases, J lost 8 bases, and 12 bases lay in between. CDR3 DNA: TGTGCCAGCAGCGTAGGGGACCGCTTAGACATTCAGTACTTC. Translated, it gives CASSVGDRLDIQYF.